This T cell receptor (beta chain) was recorded in a study of blood T cell repertoires in COVID-19. Study information: The United States, Italy and Spain supplied acute and convalescent COVID-19 samples.

Looked up from germline, CDR1 is WSHSY and CDR2 is SAAADI. This CDR3 is built from 13 residues. V lost 4 bases to trimming and J lost 5 bases; unmatched junction nucleotides: 5. Produced via immunoSEQ multiplex PCR; TCRdb's table is partial and in-frame only. The table has around 250,000 clones, 84% seen once. The source of this sequence is a woman in her 40s who had recovered from COVID-19. The specimen sequenced was peripheral blood. This chain links TRBV10-2 with TRBJ2-7; 7 nucleotides match TRBD1. The CDR3 protein is CASSGNRGHEQYF. DNA for the CDR3: TGCGCCAGCAGTGGCAACAGGGGACACGAGCAGTACTTC.